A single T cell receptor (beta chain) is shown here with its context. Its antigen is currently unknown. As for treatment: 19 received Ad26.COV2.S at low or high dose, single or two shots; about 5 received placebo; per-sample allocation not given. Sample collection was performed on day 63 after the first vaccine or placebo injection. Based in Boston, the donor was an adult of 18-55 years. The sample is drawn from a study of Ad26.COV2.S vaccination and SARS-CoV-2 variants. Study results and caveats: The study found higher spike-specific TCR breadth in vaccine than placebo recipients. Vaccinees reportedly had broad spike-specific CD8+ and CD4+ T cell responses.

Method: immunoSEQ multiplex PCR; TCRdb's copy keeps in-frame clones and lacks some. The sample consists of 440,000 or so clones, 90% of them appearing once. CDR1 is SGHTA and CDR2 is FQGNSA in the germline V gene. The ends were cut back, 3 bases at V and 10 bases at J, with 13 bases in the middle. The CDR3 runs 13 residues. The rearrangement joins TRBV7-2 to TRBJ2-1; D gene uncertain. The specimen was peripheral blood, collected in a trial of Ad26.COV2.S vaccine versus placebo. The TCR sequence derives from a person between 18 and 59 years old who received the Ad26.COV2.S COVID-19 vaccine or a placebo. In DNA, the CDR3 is TGTGCCAGCAGCTTGTTCAGTGGCCGGGAGCAGTTCTTC. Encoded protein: CASSLFSGREQFF. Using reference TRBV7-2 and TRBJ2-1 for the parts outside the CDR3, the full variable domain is GAGVSQSPSNKVTEKGKDVELRCDPISGHTALYWYRQSLGQGLEFLIYFQGNSAPDKSGLPSDRFSAERTGGSVSTLTIQRTQQEDSAVYLCASSLFSGREQFFGPGTRLTVL.